These 30 T cell receptor beta chains came from one sample sequenced in a study of T cells after yellow fever vaccination. TCRdb redid the calling of the 5' RACE reads with MiXCR, one entry per CDR3 protein. The sample records fewer than 400,000 distinct CDR3 sequences, roughly 10% being singletons. This material consisted of CD4+ T cells sorted from PBMCs, taken 45 days after the yellow fever booster vaccination. Receptors were obtained from a man aged 18 to 30 who received the YFV17D yellow fever vaccine.

This clonotype came up a few times. For the CDR3, the DNA is TGTGCCAGCAGCTTATCGGGGTCCCAGGGGGCTGGTGGCTACACCTTC. Its protein product is CASSLSGSQGAGGYTF. The chain is built from TRBV7-9 and TRBJ1-2; 8 nucleotides line up with TRBD1. V lost 2 bases to trimming and J lost 7 bases; unmatched junction nucleotides: 12. Germline V gene data show CDR1 as SEHNR and CDR2 as FQNEAQ (reference sequence). The CDR3 is 16 residues long.

The CDR3 nucleotides are TGTGCCAGCAGTCCGGGATACAGGGGGGGGAGGACCTTC. Translating it yields CASSPGYRGGRTF. The gene calls are TRBV6-5 and TRBJ1-2; 8 bases fit TRBD1. The CDR3 contains 13 residues. Trimming took 5 bases from V and 14 from J; bases not matched to a gene: 13. Germline CDR1 and CDR2: MNHEY and SVGAGI.

This clonotype appeared a few times. The chain employs TRBV6-2 or TRBV6-3 and TRBJ2-7, with D unclear. The V end lost 5 bases, the J end lost 2 bases, and 13 bases lay between the germline ends. The germline gives CDR1 MNHEY, CDR2 SVGEGT. CDR3 length: 14 residues. CDR3: CASSNRGATYEQYV. The CDR3 nucleotides are TGTGCCAGCAGTAACAGAGGCGCCACCTACGAGCAGTACGTC.

The V call is TRBV11-2, the J call TRBJ2-1; the D is unclear. Germline lookup yields CDR1 SGHAT and CDR2 FQNNGV. V lost 0 bases and J 6 bases, leaving 6 bases between the germline ends. CDR3 size: 13 residues. The CDR3 is CASSLDHVNEQFF. In DNA, the CDR3 is TGTGCCAGCAGCTTAGATCACGTCAATGAGCAGTTCTTC.

There are many counts of this clonotype. The chain carries TRBV12-3 or TRBV12-4 and TRBJ2-5; D perhaps matches TRBD2 (5 bases). V was trimmed by 1 base and J by 4 bases, leaving 16 bases between them. The CDR3 consists of 16 residues. Written as DNA, the CDR3 is TGTGCCAGCAGTTTAGGTGAAGGATTGGAGGCAGAGACCCAGTACTTC. It codes for CASSLGEGLEAETQYF.

The V gene is TRBV6-5, the J gene TRBJ2-7; the match to TRBD1 covers 9 bases. This CDR3 has 17 amino acids. With V trimmed by 0 bases and J by 0 bases, 6 bases remained unmatched. Germline-derived CDR1 and CDR2 are MNHEY and SVGAGI. The chain's CDR3 is CASSYSGTGSSSYEQYF. Here the CDR3 DNA reads TGTGCCAGCAGTTACTCCGGGACAGGGTCCTCCTCCTACGAGCAGTACTTC.

This clonotype has ten or more counts. V usage is TRBV5-1 and J usage is TRBJ2-3; D call uncertain. The germline V gene encodes CDR1 SGHRS and CDR2 YFSETQ. V gave up 4 bases and J gave up 4 bases, with 13 bases separating them. The CDR3 totals 14 residues. CDR3 in amino acids: CASSLELAADTQYF. For the CDR3, the DNA is TGCGCCAGCAGCCTGGAGTTAGCAGCAGATACGCAGTATTTT. Variable domain in full (rest from reference TRBV5-1 and TRBJ2-3): KAGVTQTPRYLIKTRGQQVTLSCSPISGHRSVSWYQQTPGQGLQFLFEYFSETQRNKGNFPGRFSGRQFSNSRSEMNVSTLELGDSALYLCASSLELAADTQYFGPGTRLTVL.

This clonotype was seen many times. V and J are TRBV11-2 and TRBJ2-3; D uncertain. From germline, CDR1 is SGHAT and CDR2 FQNNGV. Trimming took off 0 bases at V and 6 bases at J, with 7 bases between the two ends. The CDR3 spans 13 residues. The CDR3 DNA reads TGTGCCAGCAGCTTAGATCCGCGGGATACGCAGTATTTT. As protein: CASSLDPRDTQYF.

This clonotype was seen a handful of times. The chain couples TRBV25-1 to TRBJ2-5; D not resolved. The CDR3 covers 14 residues. Germline V gene data show CDR1 as MGHDK and CDR2 as SYGVNS. With 2 bases removed from V and 2 bases from J, the gap between germline ends came to 9 bases. Here the CDR3 DNA reads TGTGCCAGCAGTGAAAAAACAATGCAAGAGACCCAGTACTTC. It encodes CASSEKTMQETQYF.

The V and J genes are TRBV2 and TRBJ1-4; a possible D gene is TRBD1 (6 bases). The ends were cut back, 9 bases at V and 6 bases at J, with 17 bases in the middle. From germline, CDR1 is SNHLY and CDR2 FYNNEI. The CDR3 contains 14 residues. The CDR3: CASLRGTRHEKLFF. CDR3 DNA sequence: TGTGCCAGTCTAAGAGGGACAAGGCATGAAAAACTGTTTTTT.

The genes are TRBV6-5 and TRBJ2-3, with D perhaps matching TRBD1 or TRBD2 (5 bases each). CDR3 length: 14 amino acids. Germline assignment: CDR1 MNHEY and CDR2 SVGAGI. V shed 5 bases and J shed 0 bases, with 9 bases lying between them. This CDR3 is CASSHGTSTDTQYF. CDR3 DNA sequence: TGTGCCAGCAGTCACGGGACCAGCACAGATACGCAGTATTTT.

This clonotype was seen a few times. V gene TRBV19 combines with J gene TRBJ1-5; weak D call: TRBD1 (5 bases). V lost 1 base and J lost 5, with 12 bases in between. Germline lookup yields CDR1 LNHDA and CDR2 SQIVND (reference sequence). This CDR3 contains 15 residues. CDR3 residues: CASSIVEDTYQPQHF. In DNA, the CDR3 is TGTGCCAGTAGTATAGTGGAGGACACCTATCAGCCCCAGCATTTT. The full variable domain, in which reference TRBV19 and TRBJ1-5 provide the parts outside the CDR3, is DGGITQSPKYLFRKEGQNVTLSCEQNLNHDAMYWYRQDPGQGLRLIYYSQIVNDFQKGDIAEGYSVSREKKESFPLTVTSAQKNPTAFYLCASSIVEDTYQPQHFGDGTRLSIL.

This clonotype was observed a handful of times. The chain joins TRBV6-5 to TRBJ2-3, with D perhaps matching TRBD1 (5 bases). This CDR3 is built from 14 residues. Germline V gene sequence: CDR1 MNHEY, CDR2 SVGAGI. Trimming stripped 8 bases from V and 0 bases from J, with 12 bases between. CDR3 sequence: CASSGAQSTDTQYF. The CDR3, as DNA: TGTGCCAGCTCTGGGGCCCAGAGCACAGATACGCAGTATTTT.

The V gene is TRBV20-1, the J gene TRBJ2-5; D unresolved. CDR1 and CDR2 from the germline V gene are DFQATT and SNEGSKA (reference sequence). This CDR3 comprises 14 residues. V lost 0 bases and J lost 5, with 13 bases in between. The CDR3 DNA reads as TGCAGTGCTAGAGATCTCCGGGCGCAGGAGACCCAGTACTTC. Residues: CSARDLRAQETQYF.

The chain uses TRBV29-1 and TRBJ1-3, with TRBD1 as a possible D gene (5 bases). This CDR3 comprises 16 residues. Trimming stripped 6 bases from V and 4 bases from J, with 22 bases between. From germline, CDR1 is SQVTM and CDR2 ANQGSEA. CDR3 in DNA: TGCAGCGTCCAAGAAGTCCGGACAACGTGGGGAAACACCATATATTTT. Translation gives CSVQEVRTTWGNTIYF. The full variable domain, completed using reference TRBV29-1 and TRBJ1-3, is SAVISQKPSRDICQRGTSLTIQCQVDSQVTMMFWYRQQPGQSLTLIATANQGSEATYESGFVIDKFPISRPNLTFSTLTVSNMSPEDSSIYLCSVQEVRTTWGNTIYFGEGSWLTVV.

This clonotype has just a few counts. The V gene is TRBV7-2, the J gene TRBJ2-1; 8 bases line up with TRBD2. CDR3 size: 16 residues. Trimming at V came to 4 bases and at J to 0 bases, leaving 5 bases not matched to a gene. Germline V gene lookup returns CDR1 SGHTA and CDR2 FQGNSA. Here the CDR3 DNA reads TGTGCCAGCAGCTGGCAGCGGGGGAGCTCCTACAATGAGCAGTTCTTC. As protein: CASSWQRGSSYNEQFF.

The V call is TRBV7-8, the J call TRBJ1-1; 7 bases fit TRBD1. Germline V gives CDR1 SGHVS, CDR2 FQNEAQ. J lost 5 bases, V lost 5 bases, and 8 bases had no gene match. The CDR3 length is 14 residues. CDR3 coding DNA: TGTGCCAGCAGCGCGGCAGGGGGGGAAACTGAAGCTTTCTTT. This codes for CASSAAGGETEAFF.

This clonotype appeared a single time. V is TRBV11-3 and J is TRBJ2-6, with D perhaps given as TRBD1 or TRBD2 (5 bases each). Per germline, CDR1 SGHNT and CDR2 YENEEA. This CDR3 contains 18 residues. Trimming removed 1 base at V and 2 bases at J, with 15 bases between. The CDR3 DNA is TGTGCCAGCAGCTTAGGCTCGGGTGAGGGACCTGGGGCCAACGTCCTGACTTTC. This gives the protein CASSLGSGEGPGANVLTF.

This sequence joins TRBV5-1 and TRBJ2-7, with D possibly TRBD1 on 6 matching bases. This CDR3 contains 13 residues. Trimming took off 0 bases at V and 7 bases at J, with 11 bases between the two ends. CDR1 SGHRS and CDR2 YFSETQ come from the germline V gene. The CDR3 DNA sequence: TGCGCCAGCAGCTTGGTAACAGGGCTGGAGCAGTACTTC. Encoded protein: CASSLVTGLEQYF.

A few counts support this clonotype. The chain has TRBV3-1 and TRBJ2-3; D perhaps matches TRBD1 (6 bases). Trimming took 0 bases from V and 6 from J, leaving 13 bases between them. Germline lookup yields CDR1 LGHDT and CDR2 YNNKEL (reference sequence). The CDR3 is made up of 15 amino acids. This CDR3 reads CASSQEWGRGDTQYF. The CDR3 bases are TGTGCCAGCAGCCAAGAGTGGGGGCGCGGGGATACGCAGTATTTT.

The CDR3 nucleotides read TGTGCCAGCAGCGCCGATCTTAGCACAGATACGCAGTATTTT. It is translated as CASSADLSTDTQYF. The chain is built from TRBV5-4 and TRBJ2-3; no firm D call. Trimming pared 4 bases from V and 0 bases from J, leaving 9 bases between. The CDR3 is made up of 14 amino acids. Germline CDR1 reads SGHNT; CDR2 reads YYREEE (reference sequence).

The chain uses TRBV5-1 and TRBJ2-3; no clear D gene. The V and J ends lost 6 bases and 1 base respectively, with 12 bases between them. The germline V gene encodes CDR1 SGHRS and CDR2 YFSETQ. This CDR3 is built from 14 residues. The CDR3 region has the DNA TGCGCCAGCAAGGAGTCCTCGGGCACAGATACGCAGTATTTT. Its protein product is CASKESSGTDTQYF.

A few counts support this clonotype. This chain's CDR3 is CASSLSARGSSYNSPLHF. CDR3 nucleotides: TGTGCCAGCAGCTTATCGGCCAGGGGGAGCTCCTATAATTCACCCCTCCACTTT. The J gene is TRBJ1-6, the V gene TRBV7-3, with 7 nucleotides matching TRBD1. The CDR3 extends over 18 amino acids. Per germline, CDR1 SGHTA and CDR2 FQGTGA. The V segment lost 2 bases and the J segment 0 bases; nucleotides outside the gene matches: 7.

This chain uses TRBV7-2 with TRBJ1-5; D not certain. This CDR3 spans 13 amino acids. CDR1 and CDR2 (germline): SGHTA, FQGNSA. The V and J ends lost 2 bases and 6 bases respectively, with 8 bases between them. DNA for the CDR3: TGTGCCAGCAGCTTATACTCTCCTCAGCCCCAGCATTTT. It specifies CASSLYSPQPQHF.

This clonotype has more than one count but fewer than ten. The V gene is TRBV7-2, the J gene TRBJ2-5; either TRBD1 or TRBD2 may supply D (5 bases each). The CDR3 loop spans 13 amino acids. V was shortened by 9 bases and J by 3 bases, with 14 bases between the two germline ends. Germline CDR1 SGHTA, CDR2 FQGNSA. In nucleotides, the CDR3 is TGTGCCAGTGCGAGGGGAAGGGAAGAGACCCAGTACTTC. Its protein product is CASARGREETQYF.

This chain uses TRBV15 with TRBJ1-1; a possible D gene is TRBD1 (5 bases). V was trimmed by 0 bases and J by 7 bases, leaving 9 bases between them. Germline CDR1 LNHNV, CDR2 YYDKDF (reference sequence). CDR3 length equals 13 residues. The CDR3 region is CATSRDVGGEAFF. In DNA form, the CDR3 reads TGTGCCACCAGCAGAGATGTTGGGGGTGAAGCTTTCTTT.

The chain combines TRBV18 with TRBJ1-3, with a possible D match to TRBD1 (6 bases). CDR1 is KGHSH, CDR2 LQKENI, per germline. V dropped 6 bases and J dropped 0 bases, with 15 bases sitting between them. The CDR3 has 16 amino acids. The CDR3 loop reads CASSVRGRDSGNTIYF. The CDR3 DNA reads as TGTGCCAGCTCGGTCAGGGGTCGAGACTCTGGAAACACCATATATTTT.

This clonotype was counted at least ten times. The genes are TRBV5-1 and TRBJ2-1; 8 positions match TRBD1. The V gene end was trimmed by 4 bases and the J gene end by 0 bases; junction bases not matched to a gene: 6. The CDR3 contains 16 residues. CDR1 SGHRS and CDR2 YFSETQ come from the germline V gene. The chain's CDR3 is CASSPNGQGSYNEQFF. DNA for the CDR3: TGCGCCAGCAGCCCAAATGGACAGGGCTCCTACAATGAGCAGTTCTTC.

A single count supports this clonotype. Since a much larger clone is just one base distant, this may be a read error. J is TRBJ2-1 and V is TRBV20-1; 13 bases are a match to TRBD2. Germline CDR1 and CDR2: DFQATT and SNEGSKA (reference sequence). The junction had 13 bases not matched to a gene; V was cut back by 6 bases and J by 5 bases. The CDR3 totals 17 residues. CDR3 nucleotide sequence: TGCAGTGCCACGGGACTAGCGGGGCGCCGGGGAGACAATGAGCAGTTCTTC. It is translated as CSATGLAGRRGDNEQFF.

This rearrangement joins TRBV7-3 to TRBJ1-1; TRBD1 might be the D (6 bases). CDR3 length equals 13 residues. V was pared by 0 bases and J by 10 bases, with 12 bases between. Germline V gene lookup returns CDR1 SGHTA and CDR2 FQGTGA. The CDR3 DNA is TGTGCCAGCAGCTTAACGACAGGCTCCGTAGCTTTCTTT. Protein: CASSLTTGSVAFF.